This is a list of T cell receptor beta chains from one sample in a study of blood T cell repertoires in COVID-19. Sequencing used immunoSEQ multiplex PCR; TCRdb keeps in-frame clones, though not all of them. The table lists approximately 120,000 clones, 65% to 85% of them singletons. The sequenced sample was peripheral blood. The receptors come from a man at least 80 years old with active or convalescent COVID-19. Both conserved end residues are part of each CDR3. D genes are given only for firm matches.

J: TRBJ1-6
V: TRBV12-3/TRBV12-4
D: .
CDR3: CASRYRENSPLHF

J: TRBJ1-2
V: TRBV5-6
D: .
CDR3: CASSSPLGYTF

J: TRBJ1-3
V: TRBV4-3
D: TRBD1
CDR3: CASSQDLMTGPGNTIYF

J: TRBJ1-6
V: TRBV5-4
D: .
CDR3: CASSLDREQSPLHF

J: TRBJ1-3
V: TRBV5-1
D: TRBD1
CDR3: CASSLASGTAGNTIYF

J: TRBJ1-2
V: TRBV6-1
D: .
CDR3: CASSEWLYGYTF

J: TRBJ2-3
V: TRBV19
D: TRBD1
CDR3: CASSDRGLSTDTQYF

J: TRBJ1-1
V: TRBV9
D: .
CDR3: CASSVVGGLGTEAFF

J: TRBJ2-1
V: TRBV9
D: TRBD2
CDR3: CASSVEKRGGFFNEQFF

J: TRBJ1-2
V: TRBV29-1
D: .
CDR3: CSVDTQVSVQVGYTF

J: TRBJ2-5
V: TRBV4-3
D: TRBD2
CDR3: CASSQDPLAGQETQYF

J: TRBJ1-2
V: TRBV19
D: TRBD1
CDR3: CASSQGASYGYTF

J: TRBJ2-1
V: TRBV5-4
D: TRBD1
CDR3: CASSFPGGFYNEQFF

J: TRBJ2-3
V: TRBV10-1
D: TRBD2
CDR3: CASRGLAGGDTQYF